Shown below are 8 T cell receptor beta chains from a single sample sequenced in a study of T-cell memory formation after mild COVID-19. TCRdb itself ran the 5' RACE reads through MiXCR, one entry per CDR3 protein. In the table there are around 310,000 distinct CDR3 sequences, approximately 15% of which are singletons. The sequenced sample consisted of PBMCs or a T cell subset sorted from them (not recorded which). The receptors stem from a man younger than 35 who had mild COVID-19 (a few samples of this study predate the infection). Cell type and time point are not known.

This clonotype has only a few counts. V usage is TRBV4-3 and J usage is TRBJ2-7; no clear D. This CDR3 has 14 amino acids. V lost 3 bases and J lost 7, with 16 bases in between. Germline lookup yields CDR1 LGHNA and CDR2 YSLEER. CDR3 nucleotides: TGCGCCAGCAGCCACGCCCTTGGATCCGGGGAGCAGTACTTC. Protein sequence: CASSHALGSGEQYF.

This chain links TRBV5-1 with TRBJ2-7; D is perhaps TRBD1 (5 bases). The germline CDR1 and CDR2 sequences are SGHRS and YFSETQ. Between the trimmed V and J ends, which lost 8 bases and 0 bases, there was a span of 15 bases. This CDR3 is 14 amino acids long. CDR3 loop: CASTRAGHSYEQYF. The CDR3 bases are TGCGCCAGTACCCGGGCAGGGCACTCCTACGAGCAGTACTTC. Using reference TRBV5-1 and TRBJ2-7 for the parts outside the CDR3, the full variable domain is KAGVTQTPRYLIKTRGQQVTLSCSPISGHRSVSWYQQTPGQGLQFLFEYFSETQRNKGNFPGRFSGRQFSNSRSEMNVSTLELGDSALYLCASTRAGHSYEQYFGPGTRLTVT.

In its sample, this clonotype was seen once. V usage is TRBV7-9 and J usage is TRBJ1-5; D gene unclear. There are 14 residues in the CDR3. Germline V gives CDR1 SEHNR, CDR2 FQNEAQ (reference sequence). V was clipped by 5 bases and J by 0 bases, with 8 bases between them. The CDR3 DNA sequence: TGTGCCAGCAGCCGACTCGATAGCAATCAGCCCCAGCATTTT. This encodes CASSRLDSNQPQHF.

This clonotype was recorded only once. The chain has TRBV14 and TRBJ2-2; no definite D call. Germline CDR1 and CDR2: SGHDN and FVKESK. The length of the CDR3 is 14 residues. V was clipped by 4 bases and J by 0 bases, with 6 bases between them. The CDR3 protein is CASSPFTNTGELFF. The CDR3 DNA reads TGTGCCAGCAGCCCGTTTACGAACACCGGGGAGCTGTTTTTT.

The table lists this clonotype with many counts. J is TRBJ2-3 and V is TRBV11-2, with 11 bases matching TRBD2. V shed 3 bases and J 0 bases; nucleotides not matched to a gene: 14. Germline V CDR1 and CDR2: SGHAT, FQNNGV. The CDR3 is 20 amino acids. DNA for the CDR3: TGTGCCAGCAGCTTCCGCCTTTCACCGGGACTAGCGGAGAGCACAGATACGCAGTATTTT. This encodes CASSFRLSPGLAESTDTQYF.

At least ten counts were recorded for this clonotype. The chain carries TRBV7-2 and TRBJ2-7, with 8 bases lining up with TRBD1. This CDR3 is 14 amino acids long. V gave up 5 bases and J gave up 2 bases; unmatched junction bases: 5. Per the germline V gene, CDR1 is SGHTA and CDR2 is FQGNSA. CDR3 region: CASSPGQGTYEQYF. The DNA of the CDR3 is TGTGCCAGCAGCCCAGGACAGGGAACCTACGAGCAGTACTTC.

The chain recombines TRBV9 with TRBJ2-3; no definite D call. CDR3 size: 15 residues. V was pared by 0 bases and J by 4 bases, with 12 bases between. From germline, CDR1 is SGDLS and CDR2 YYNGEE. CDR3 in amino acids: CASSVGILVADTQYF. The CDR3 DNA is TGTGCCAGCAGCGTAGGGATTCTGGTAGCAGATACGCAGTATTTT.

The chain joins TRBV9 to TRBJ2-7; D is perhaps TRBD2 (7 bases). The CDR3 spans 15 residues. The germline V gene has CDR1 SGDLS and CDR2 YYNGEE. The V end was cut by 3 bases, the J end by 2 bases, with 15 bases between. In DNA, the CDR3 is TGTGCCAGCAGCGCGACCATCGGGGGGCCCTACGAGCAGTACGTC. Protein sequence: CASSATIGGPYEQYV.